What follows are 16 T cell receptor beta chains derived from one specimen sequenced in a study of blood T cell repertoires in COVID-19. Produced via immunoSEQ multiplex PCR; TCRdb's table is partial and in-frame only. The repertoire includes approximately 280,000 clones, about 89% of them detected once, and roughly 3% sits in the top ten. Sequences were obtained from PBMCs or T cells enriched from blood (not recorded which). These receptors were obtained from a woman in her late teens or twenties who had recovered from COVID-19.

In this sample, this clone turned up once. The chain links TRBV30 to TRBJ2-3; TRBD1 matches at 9 bases. Germline V gene data show CDR1 as GTSNPN and CDR2 as SVGIG (reference sequence). V shed 5 bases, J shed 0 bases, and the junction held 6 bases outside the gene matches. CDR3 length: 15 amino acids. In DNA, the CDR3 is TGTGCCTGGGAACAGGGGGCTAGTAGCACAGATACGCAGTATTTT. Protein sequence: CAWEQGASSTDTQYF.

This clone was detected once. V usage is TRBV5-1 and J usage is TRBJ2-2, with a tentative D call TRBD1 (6 bases). Deletions cut 2 bases from V and 5 bases from J, with 7 bases between. CDR1 and CDR2 (germline): SGHRS, YFSETQ. This CDR3 is built from 13 residues. DNA for the CDR3: TGCGCCAGCAGCTTACAGGGTACCGGGGAGCTGTTTTTT. Its translation is CASSLQGTGELFF.

The chain links TRBV19 to TRBJ1-5; maybe TRBD1 (6 bases). Germline V gives CDR1 LNHDA, CDR2 SQIVND (reference sequence). V was pared by 2 bases and J by 2 bases, with 10 bases between. The length of the CDR3 is 15 residues. The CDR3 DNA follows: TGTGCCAGTAGTATATCCCCAGGGGGCAATCAGCCCCAGCATTTT. Amino acids: CASSISPGGNQPQHF.

The chain recombines TRBV6-2 or TRBV6-3 with TRBJ2-7, with 11 bases that match TRBD2. Germline trimming cut 2 bases from V and 2 bases from J; bases unmatched to any gene: 5. The CDR3 runs 16 residues. Germline V gene data show CDR1 as MNHEY and CDR2 as SVGEGT. In DNA, the CDR3 is TGTGCCAGCAGTTACGGGACTAGCGGAGGCCCCTACGAGCAGTACTTC. This sequence encodes CASSYGTSGGPYEQYF.

Note on this clone: This specimen includes other DNA sequences encoding the same CDR3. The V gene is TRBV28, the J gene TRBJ1-3, with 9 bases that match TRBD1. The CDR3 has 14 residues. J was trimmed by 7 bases and V by 2 bases; bases with no gene match: 3. Germline V gives CDR1 MDHEN, CDR2 SYDVKM. The CDR3 spells CASSLPGTGNTIYF. The CDR3 region has the DNA TGTGCCAGCAGTTTACCCGGGACAGGGAACACCATATATTTT.

The sample holds one count of this clone. DNA of the CDR3: TGTGCCAGCAGCTTAAGTCTATTTCCCGGGGAGCTGTTTTTT. Amino acids: CASSLSLFPGELFF. The chain combines TRBV7-9 with TRBJ2-2; no clear D gene. This CDR3 is built from 14 residues. Germline CDR1 is SEHNR and CDR2 is FQNEAQ (reference sequence). The V end lost 2 bases, the J end lost 6 bases, and 10 bases lay between the germline ends.

The chain is built from TRBV2 and TRBJ1-2; 8 bases agree with TRBD1. This CDR3 has 18 residues. V was pared by 0 bases and J by 4 bases, with 13 bases of the junction left unmatched. The germline gives CDR1 SNHLY, CDR2 FYNNEI. CDR3 sequence reads: CASSEALLLDRVSYGYTF. DNA for the CDR3: TGTGCCAGCAGTGAAGCGCTTCTTTTGGACAGGGTATCCTATGGCTACACCTTC.

This chain joins TRBV5-1 and TRBJ2-1; D remains unclear. This CDR3 region has 14 residues. With 7 bases removed from V and 5 bases from J, the gap between germline ends came to 16 bases. The germline V gene encodes CDR1 SGHRS and CDR2 YFSETQ. CDR3 in amino acids: CASFSTGLDNEQFF. Here the CDR3 DNA reads TGCGCCAGCTTTTCTACGGGTCTAGACAATGAGCAGTTCTTC. The full variable domain, completed using reference TRBV5-1 and TRBJ2-1, is KAGVTQTPRYLIKTRGQQVTLSCSPISGHRSVSWYQQTPGQGLQFLFEYFSETQRNKGNFPGRFSGRQFSNSRSEMNVSTLELGDSALYLCASFSTGLDNEQFFGPGTRLTVL.

The chain combines TRBV19 with TRBJ1-1, with D possibly TRBD1 on 5 matching bases. The V and J ends lost 1 base and 2 bases respectively, with 11 bases between them. CDR3 size: 15 residues. CDR1 LNHDA and CDR2 SQIVND come from the germline V gene (reference sequence). This chain's CDR3 is CASSIGGQLNTEAFF. Written as DNA, the CDR3 is TGTGCCAGTAGTATAGGCGGACAATTAAACACTGAAGCTTTCTTT.

The V call is TRBV7-9, the J call TRBJ2-7; perhaps TRBD2 as D (5 bases). Germline V gives CDR1 SEHNR, CDR2 FQNEAQ (reference sequence). V was cut by 1 base and J by 6 bases, with 7 bases left in between. The CDR3 consists of 12 residues. The CDR3 bases are TGTGCCAGCAGCTTAGAAGGGAGCGAGCAGTACTTC. It translates to CASSLEGSEQYF.

This chain connects TRBV10-3 to TRBJ2-1; the match to TRBD2 covers 9 bases. Germline CDR1 is ENHRY and CDR2 is SYGVKD. The CDR3 spans 15 residues. After removal of 4 bases from V and 0 bases from J, the junction contained 1 base not matched to a gene. CDR3 protein: CAISGTSASYNEQFF. As DNA, the CDR3 is TGTGCCATCAGTGGGACTAGCGCCTCCTACAATGAGCAGTTCTTC.

The CDR3 here is CASSPSGGISYGYTF. The CDR3 nucleotides read TGTGCCAGCTCACCCTCCGGGGGAATAAGCTATGGCTACACCTTC. V usage is TRBV18 and J usage is TRBJ1-2; D may be TRBD1 (5 bases). Germline V gene data show CDR1 as KGHSH and CDR2 as LQKENI. The CDR3 spans 15 residues. Trimming left V 3 bases short and J 4 bases short, with 15 bases between.

This clone was seen only a few times. Other nucleotide sequences from this sample produce the same CDR3. V and J are TRBV4-3 and TRBJ2-7; 8 bases are a match to TRBD1. CDR3 size: 15 residues. Germline CDR1 LGHNA, CDR2 YSLEER. The junction had 4 bases not matched to a gene; V was cut back by 3 bases and J by 0 bases. The CDR3 DNA reads as TGCGCCAGCAGCCACTCCGGGACAGGCTCCTACGAGCAGTACTTC. Protein: CASSHSGTGSYEQYF.

The V and J genes are TRBV2 and TRBJ1-2, with no clear D. The CDR3 is 14 residues long. Trimming removed 2 bases from V and 0 bases from J, with 7 bases in between. In germline, CDR1 is SNHLY, CDR2 FYNNEI. The CDR3, as DNA: TGTGCCAGCAGTGAAAACAGAGCTAACTATGGCTACACCTTC. As protein: CASSENRANYGYTF.

This clone was seen a handful of times. V is TRBV5-1 and J is TRBJ1-2; the match to TRBD1 covers 7 bases. Germline V gene lookup returns CDR1 SGHRS and CDR2 YFSETQ. CDR3 length: 14 amino acids. J lost 0 bases, V lost 4 bases, and 3 bases had no gene match. The CDR3 coding sequence is TGCGCCAGCAGCCCCGGGACAGCTAACTATGGCTACACCTTC. Translating it yields CASSPGTANYGYTF.

The chain joins TRBV19 to TRBJ1-2, with 9 bases that match TRBD1. Germline V CDR1 and CDR2: LNHDA, SQIVND (reference sequence). This CDR3 has 16 amino acids. With 0 bases clipped from V and 1 base from J, the junction kept 3 bases outside the gene matches. CDR3 in amino acids: CASSIDSGQGNYGYTF. DNA of the CDR3: TGTGCCAGTAGTATAGATTCGGGACAGGGTAACTATGGCTACACCTTC.